Each of the 22 T cell receptor beta chains below was sequenced from the same sample in a study of blood T cell repertoires in COVID-19. Sequencing used immunoSEQ multiplex PCR; TCRdb keeps in-frame clones, though not all of them. The sample carries about 89,000 clones, roughly 87% recorded once. Sequencing used peripheral blood. The source is a male donor with acute or convalescent COVID-19.

The chain combines TRBV6-2 or TRBV6-3 with TRBJ1-4, with TRBD1 matching 7 bases. The CDR3 is 16 residues long. V lost 4 bases and J lost 4; bases outside the gene matches: 9. Germline assignment: CDR1 MNHEY and CDR2 SVGEGT. The CDR3: CASSFPGTAGNEKLFF. DNA for the CDR3: TGTGCCAGCAGTTTCCCCGGGACAGCTGGTAATGAAAAACTGTTTTTT.

The J gene is TRBJ1-5, the V gene TRBV19; weak D call: TRBD1 (6 bases). V lost 5 bases and J 3 bases, leaving 17 bases between the germline ends. The CDR3 contains 16 residues. Germline-derived CDR1 and CDR2 are LNHDA and SQIVND (reference sequence). CDR3 coding DNA: TGTGCCAGTAGTTTCGGCGGGGGGCGCGACAATCAGCCCCAGCATTTT. Translated, it gives CASSFGGGRDNQPQHF.

This rearrangement joins TRBV18 to TRBJ2-1; 11 positions agree with TRBD2. Germline-derived CDR1 and CDR2 are KGHSH and LQKENI. The CDR3 spans 17 residues. V dropped 3 bases and J dropped 6; count of bases not matched to a gene: 10. The CDR3 spells CASSPPSGGKNGNEQFF. DNA of the CDR3: TGTGCCAGCTCACCCCCTAGCGGGGGGAAGAATGGCAATGAGCAGTTCTTC.

The CDR3 spells CARAEGDDTQYF. In nucleotides, the CDR3 is TGTGCACGGGCCGAGGGGGATGATACGCAGTATTTT. The gene calls are TRBV7-9 and TRBJ2-3, with D possibly TRBD1 on 6 matching bases. The CDR3 length is 12 residues. The germline CDR1 and CDR2 sequences are SEHNR and FQNEAQ (reference sequence).

The J gene is TRBJ1-1, the V gene TRBV2, with a weak D call TRBD1 (6 bases). The CDR3 contains 12 residues. Germline V gives CDR1 SNHLY, CDR2 FYNNEI. With 6 bases removed from V and 5 bases from J, the gap between germline ends came to 10 bases. The CDR3 spells CASREGGTEAFF. Here the CDR3 DNA reads TGTGCCAGCAGAGAGGGGGGGACTGAAGCTTTCTTT.

This chain uses TRBV9 with TRBJ2-1, with 8 bases that match TRBD1. Trimming took 3 bases from V and 11 from J; bases not matched to a gene: 4. Germline V CDR1 and CDR2: SGDLS, YYNGEE. The CDR3 totals 12 residues. In DNA form, the CDR3 reads TGTGCCAGCAGCGGTACAGGGGGACAGCAGTTCTTC. It translates to CASSGTGGQQFF.

The CDR3 loop reads CASRIDTPGELFF. The CDR3 nucleotides are TGTGCCAGCAGAATAGACACCCCCGGGGAGCTGTTTTTT. The V and J genes are TRBV28 and TRBJ2-2; D not certain. The CDR3 consists of 13 residues. Germline lookup yields CDR1 MDHEN and CDR2 SYDVKM. V lost 6 bases and J lost 6, with 11 bases in between.

The CDR3 DNA is TGTGCCAGCAGTGAAGCCAGAGGGCGAGTTGGCTACACCTTC. Translated: CASSEARGRVGYTF. The V call is TRBV2, the J call TRBJ1-2; the D is unclear. This CDR3 contains 14 residues. From germline, CDR1 is SNHLY and CDR2 FYNNEI. V lost 0 bases and J lost 7, with 12 bases in between.

This clone was seen more than once but under ten times. The genes are TRBV5-1 and TRBJ1-6, with 10 positions matching TRBD1. Germline V gene sequence: CDR1 SGHRS, CDR2 YFSETQ. Unmatched junction bases numbered 4, after V lost 4 bases and J lost 9 bases. CDR3 length equals 14 residues. CDR3 sequence reads: CASSQGQGGSPLHF. CDR3 DNA sequence: TGCGCCAGCAGCCAAGGACAGGGGGGTTCACCCCTCCACTTT.

The chain links TRBV28 to TRBJ2-5; 10 bases are shared with TRBD2. Germline V lookup: CDR1 MDHEN, CDR2 SYDVKM. This CDR3 contains 16 residues. The junction had 10 bases not matched to a gene; V was cut back by 4 bases and J by 5 bases. The chain's CDR3 is CASSWGSGGEMETQYF. In DNA, the CDR3 is TGTGCCAGCAGTTGGGGCAGCGGGGGGGAGATGGAGACCCAGTACTTC.

This clone came up a few times. This sequence joins TRBV27 and TRBJ2-3, with a tentative D call TRBD1 (6 bases). Looked up from germline, CDR1 is MNHEY and CDR2 is SMNVEV (reference sequence). V was trimmed by 10 bases and J by 8 bases, leaving 19 bases between them. This CDR3 comprises 13 residues. CDR3: CATGDRPHGTQYF. For the CDR3, the DNA is TGTGCCACCGGCGACAGGCCCCATGGTACGCAGTATTTT.

The rearrangement uses TRBV3-1 (or the pseudogene TRBV3-2) and TRBJ1-3, with 10 bases aligning to TRBD1. V lost 5 bases to trimming and J lost 0 bases; unmatched junction nucleotides: 4. This CDR3 contains 16 residues. Germline CDR1 reads LGHDT; CDR2 reads YNNKEL (reference sequence). The CDR3 loop is CASSSRQGASGNTIYF. CDR3 in DNA: TGTGCCAGCAGCTCCCGACAGGGGGCCTCTGGAAACACCATATATTTT.

The rearrangement uses TRBV5-6 and TRBJ1-6; possibly TRBD1 for D (5 bases). From germline, CDR1 is SGHDT and CDR2 YYEEEE. V was shortened by 4 bases and J by 0 bases, with 14 bases between the two germline ends. CDR3 size: 17 residues. The CDR3 spells CASSIGQQSSYNSPLHF. Here the CDR3 DNA reads TGTGCCAGCAGCATCGGACAACAGAGCTCCTATAATTCACCCCTCCACTTT.

This sequence joins TRBV2 and TRBJ1-2; D unresolved. This CDR3 has 13 amino acids. V lost 5 bases and J 4 bases, leaving 11 bases between the germline ends. Per germline, CDR1 SNHLY and CDR2 FYNNEI. The CDR3 sequence: CASSIISGYGYTF. The CDR3 DNA reads TGTGCCAGCAGTATAATCAGCGGCTATGGCTACACCTTC.

The V and J genes are TRBV5-5 and TRBJ1-1, with 7 bases matching TRBD1. Germline loops: CDR1 SGHKS, CDR2 YYEKEE (reference sequence). This CDR3 contains 16 residues. V lost 6 bases and J lost 3; bases outside the gene matches: 14. In DNA form, the CDR3 reads TGTGCCAGCACTCAGAGGGGAGACAGGGAGGACACTGAAGCTTTCTTT. Its translation: CASTQRGDREDTEAFF.

The rearrangement links TRBV6-2 or TRBV6-3 to TRBJ2-1; D is unclear. Between the trimmed V and J ends, which lost 6 bases and 0 bases, there was a span of 9 bases. CDR3 length: 14 residues. CDR1 is MNHEY, CDR2 SVGEGT, per germline. For the CDR3, the DNA is TGTGCCAGCAGCCTAAGCGCCTCCTACAATGAGCAGTTCTTC. This encodes CASSLSASYNEQFF.

This chain joins TRBV10-3 and TRBJ2-2, with 7 positions matching TRBD1. CDR1 is ENHRY and CDR2 is SYGVKD in the germline V gene. The CDR3 is 15 residues long. V was clipped by 3 bases and J by 7 bases; unmatched bases: 8. The CDR3 nucleotides are TGTGCCATCAGTGAAGGGCAGGGGGTTGGCGGGGAGCTGTTTTTT. Its protein product is CAISEGQGVGGELFF.

J is TRBJ2-7 and V is TRBV12-3 or TRBV12-4, with a possible D match to TRBD2 (5 bases). The V gene lost 3 bases and the J gene lost 3 bases, with 6 bases spanning the gap. This CDR3 comprises 12 residues. CDR3 amino acids: CASSLRVYEQYF. CDR3 DNA sequence: TGTGCCAGCAGTTTGAGGGTCTACGAGCAGTACTTC.

This clone has only a few counts. The V gene is TRBV18, the J gene TRBJ1-5, with 9 positions matching TRBD1. Germline trimming cut 6 bases from V and 2 bases from J; bases unmatched to any gene: 11. The V gene's germline CDR1 is KGHSH and CDR2 LQKENI. This CDR3 spans 17 amino acids. CDR3 in amino acids: CASSPGQGILGNQPQHF. CDR3 DNA: TGTGCCAGCTCCCCGGGACAGGGTATTTTGGGCAATCAGCCCCAGCATTTT. The variable domain in full, with the rest retrieved from reference TRBV18 and TRBJ1-5, is NAGVMQNPRHLVRRRGQEARLRCSPMKGHSHVYWYRQLPEEGLKFMVYLQKENIIDESGMPKERFSAEFPKEGPSILRIQQVVRGDSAAYFCASSPGQGILGNQPQHFGDGTRLSIL.

The chain is built from TRBV9 and TRBJ1-1; D is perhaps TRBD1 (6 bases). Germline CDR1 and CDR2: SGDLS and YYNGEE. The length of the CDR3 is 15 residues. V was pared by 4 bases and J by 1 base, with 14 bases between. CDR3 nucleotide sequence: TGTGCCAGCAGCATGACGGGACAAGAGAACACTGAAGCTTTCTTT. Translated: CASSMTGQENTEAFF.

The J gene is TRBJ2-7, the V gene TRBV28; no reliable D call. The V gene's germline CDR1 is MDHEN and CDR2 SYDVKM. CDR3 length equals 11 residues. V was shortened by 5 bases and J by 4 bases, with 6 bases between the two germline ends. The CDR3 nucleotides are TGTGCCAGCAGTGTATTATACGAGCAGTACTTC. The encoded protein is CASSVLYEQYF.

The chain couples TRBV7-9 to TRBJ2-7, with unresolved D. Trimming took 2 bases from V and 5 from J, leaving 4 bases between them. CDR3 length equals 11 residues. Germline CDR1 is SEHNR and CDR2 is FQNEAQ (reference sequence). Here the CDR3 reads CASSLFDEQYF. The CDR3 bases are TGTGCCAGCAGCTTATTCGACGAGCAGTACTTC.